These T cell receptor beta chains were read from a single sample in a study of blood T cells in healthy people across ages. In TCRdb, the 5' RACE reads were re-called with MiXCR into one record per CDR3 protein. The data show 1 million to 1.2 million distinct CDR3 sequences, around two fifths seen once. The sequenced sample consisted of blood. The receptors originated from a man younger than 35 in good health. Each CDR3 is given with its conserved first and last residue. The D gene is left open where the match is weak. Expanded clones get a size class; other rows say once, few or many, or leave the size out.

>TRBV21-1|TRBJ1-2|-|-
TGTGCCAGCAGCAAAAGGGGACAGGGTTTTGGATATGGCTACACCTTC
CASSKRGQGFGYGYTF
>TRBV20-1|TRBJ2-3|-|few
TGCAGTGCTAGAGACCAGCGGCGGCTCACAGATACGCAGTATTTT
CSARDQRRLTDTQYF
>TRBV5-1|TRBJ2-3|TRBD2|-
TGCGCCAGCAGCGGACTAGCGGGGGACGAAGATACGCAGTATTTT
CASSGLAGDEDTQYF
>TRBV5-5|TRBJ1-4|-|-
TGTGCCAGCAGCTTGGGGTCGGCCCGAACTAATGAAAAACTGTTTTTT
CASSLGSARTNEKLFF
>TRBV2|TRBJ2-5|-|few
TGTGCCAGCAGTGTGGGGGTAGGCGGTGAGACCCAGTACTTC
CASSVGVGGETQYF
>TRBV15|TRBJ2-3|TRBD2|-
TGTGCCACCAGCAGAGATCACAGGCGGGGGTGGGCAGATACGCAGTATTTT
CATSRDHRRGWADTQYF
>TRBV4-1|TRBJ1-3|-|-
TGCGCCAGCAGCCAAGCGGGGCTCTCTGGAAACACCATATATTTT
CASSQAGLSGNTIYF
>TRBV27|TRBJ2-3|-|-
TGTGCCAGCAGATCGGCTAGCGCCAGCACAGATACGCAGTATTTT
CASRSASASTDTQYF
>TRBV4-2|TRBJ2-3|-|many
TGTGCCAGCAGCCAAGATTGGAGTCAGGCCACAGATACGCAGTATTTT
CASSQDWSQATDTQYF
>TRBV7-2|TRBJ2-1|-|-
TGTGCCAGCAGCTTATTACTGAGTGAGCAGTTCTTC
CASSLLLSEQFF
>TRBV6-1|TRBJ1-6|TRBD1|few
TGTGCCAGCAGTGAAATACTAGGGACAGCGAATTCACCCCTCCACTTT
CASSEILGTANSPLHF
>TRBV6-2/TRBV6-3|TRBJ2-7|-|-
TGTGCCAGCAGGGGGAGGGGGAGCTCCTACAATGAGCAGTACTTC
CASRGRGSSYNEQYF
>TRBV4-3|TRBJ1-2|-|-
TGCGTCAGCAGCCAAGCCCCAGGAGAGGGGTATGGCTACACCTTC
CVSSQAPGEGYGYTF
>TRBV6-6|TRBJ1-1|TRBD1|-
TGTGCCAGCAGTTACGCCCCCGGGACAGGGAACACTGAAGCTTTCTTT
CASSYAPGTGNTEAFF
>TRBV12-3/TRBV12-4|TRBJ2-3|-|-
TGTGCCAGCAGTTTGTCTCCGAGAGCAGATACGCAGTATTTT
CASSLSPRADTQYF
>TRBV7-3|TRBJ1-1|-|-
TGTGCCAGCAGCTTAACGGCAGGGCTCTCTGAAGCTTTCTTT
CASSLTAGLSEAFF
>TRBV6-5|TRBJ2-3|-|once
TGTGCCAGCAGTACCGAACAGGGGAGGAACGTGTATAGCACAGATACGCAGTATTTT
CASSTEQGRNVYSTDTQYF
>TRBV4-3|TRBJ2-3|TRBD2|many
TGCGCCAGCAGCCAACGTAGCGGGGGGAGAGCAGATACGCAGTATTTT
CASSQRSGGRADTQYF
>TRBV7-2|TRBJ2-1|-|-
TGTGCCAGCAGCCCCTGGAATAACTCCTACAATGAGCAGTTCTTC
CASSPWNNSYNEQFF
>TRBV27|TRBJ1-1|-|-
TGTGCCAGCAGTGTGTATGGGGACACTGAAGCTTTCTTT
CASSVYGDTEAFF
>TRBV10-3|TRBJ1-1|-|-
TGTACCATCAGTGAGAGGACACTTTTTAGGACTGAAGCTTTCTTT
CTISERTLFRTEAFF
>TRBV7-2|TRBJ2-3|-|once
TGTGCCAGCAGCTCCTTAATGAGACAGACAGATACGCAGTATTTT
CASSSLMRQTDTQYF
>TRBV24-1|TRBJ2-7|-|-
TGTGCCCCGGCAATCACGGAATCGACCTACGAGCAGTACTTC
CAPAITESTYEQYF
>TRBV29-1|TRBJ2-2|-|-
TGCAGCGTTGGCCCACCCAGGACGGACGCGAACGCCGGGGAGCTGTTTTTT
CSVGPPRTDANAGELFF
>TRBV9|TRBJ1-1|-|-
TGTGCCAGCAGCGTATCTCACAGGGATGGCACTGAAGCTTTCTTT
CASSVSHRDGTEAFF
>TRBV7-9|TRBJ1-2|TRBD1|-
TGTGCCAGCATCAGGACAGGGGAAGGCTATGGCTACACCTTC
CASIRTGEGYGYTF
>TRBV11-2|TRBJ2-3|TRBD2|-
TGTGCCAGCAGCTCTCGAGCGGGGGGCCCCACAGATACGCAGTATTTT
CASSSRAGGPTDTQYF
>TRBV20-1|TRBJ2-5|-|few
TGCAGTGTAAGGAGGGTCCGAGAGACCCAGTACTTC
CSVRRVRETQYF
>TRBV5-6|TRBJ2-1|-|few
TGTGCCAGCAGTTCAATACAGGGTGGTTCCTACAATGAGCAGTTCTTC
CASSSIQGGSYNEQFF
>TRBV5-1|TRBJ1-1|-|few
TGCGCCAGCAGCTTGACTGTTGTCAGACAGAACACTGAAGCTTTCTTT
CASSLTVVRQNTEAFF
>TRBV7-3|TRBJ1-1|-|-
TGTGCCAGCAGCTCCGATGAGACCGGCACTGAAGCTTTCTTT
CASSSDETGTEAFF
>TRBV20-1|TRBJ1-5|-|-
TGCAGTGCCAGCCCGACATTTAATCAGCCCCAGCATTTT
CSASPTFNQPQHF
>TRBV7-3|TRBJ2-1|TRBD2|few
TGTGCCAGCAGCCCCCCGGGACTAGGATTAAATGAGCAGTTCTTC
CASSPPGLGLNEQFF
>TRBV10-3|TRBJ1-4|-|-
TGTGCCATCAGTGAGTCGGAGGCACCTAATGAAAAACTGTTTTTT
CAISESEAPNEKLFF
>TRBV4-2|TRBJ1-5|-|-
TGTGCCAGCAGCCGAGGGGACGGGAACAATCAGCCCCAGCATTTT
CASSRGDGNNQPQHF
>TRBV9|TRBJ1-4|-|few
TGTGCCAGCAGCGTCGGTGGGGGCTGGGAAAAACTGTTTTTT
CASSVGGGWEKLFF
>TRBV4-3|TRBJ1-2|TRBD1|few
TGCGCCAGCAGCCAAGGGGACAGGGAAAGGAACTATGGCTACACCTTC
CASSQGDRERNYGYTF
>TRBV2|TRBJ1-4|-|-
TGTGCCAGCAGTACCCCTAATGAAAAACTGTTTTTT
CASSTPNEKLFF
>TRBV10-3|TRBJ1-2|-|few
TGTGCCATCAGACCCGACAGGTCAGACGGCTACACCTTC
CAIRPDRSDGYTF
>TRBV7-2|TRBJ2-7|TRBD1|-
TGTGCCAGCACCCCTAGGGACAGGGCTTACGAGCAGTACTTC
CASTPRDRAYEQYF
>TRBV27|TRBJ2-1|-|-
TGTGCCAGCAGTTTATCTGCCAGTTACAATGAGCAGTTCTTC
CASSLSASYNEQFF
>TRBV6-1|TRBJ1-2|-|few
TGTGCCAGCAGGGCACAGGGCTCCTATGGCTACACCTTC
CASRAQGSYGYTF
>TRBV5-1|TRBJ1-2|-|few
TGCGCCAGCCGTGCCGGCAACGACTATGGCTACACCTTC
CASRAGNDYGYTF
>TRBV4-2|TRBJ2-5|TRBD2|-
TGTGCCAGCAGCCGAAGACTAGCGGGGGACCAAGAGACCCAGTACTTC
CASSRRLAGDQETQYF
>TRBV20-1|TRBJ1-2|-|-
TGCAGTGCTACCTCTAGCTATGGCTACACCTTC
CSATSSYGYTF
>TRBV7-8|TRBJ1-1|TRBD1|-
TGTGCCAGCAGCTTAGCTCGGACAGGGGTCACTGAAGCTTTCTTT
CASSLARTGVTEAFF